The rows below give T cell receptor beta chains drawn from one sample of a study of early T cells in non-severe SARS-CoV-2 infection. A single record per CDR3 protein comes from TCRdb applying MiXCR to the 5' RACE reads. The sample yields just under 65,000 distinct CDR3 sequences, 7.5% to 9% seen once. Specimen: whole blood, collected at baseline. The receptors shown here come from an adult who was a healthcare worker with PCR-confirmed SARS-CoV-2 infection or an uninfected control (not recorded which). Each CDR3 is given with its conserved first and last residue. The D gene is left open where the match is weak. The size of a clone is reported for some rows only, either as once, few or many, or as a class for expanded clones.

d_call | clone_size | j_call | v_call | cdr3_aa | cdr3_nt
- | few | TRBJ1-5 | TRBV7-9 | CASSLLGQPQHF | TGTGCCAGCAGCTTATTGGGTCAGCCCCAGCATTTT
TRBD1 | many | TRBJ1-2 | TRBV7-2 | CASSIGQVNGYTF | TGTGCCAGCAGCATCGGACAGGTCAATGGCTACACCTTC
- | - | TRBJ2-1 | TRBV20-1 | CSATPSQAYNEQFF | TGCAGTGCTACACCTTCCCAAGCATACAATGAGCAGTTCTTC
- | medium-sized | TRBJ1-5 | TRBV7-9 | CASTPYDGGQPQHF | TGTGCCAGCACCCCATACGATGGGGGTCAGCCCCAGCATTTT
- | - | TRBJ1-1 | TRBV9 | CASSTGRENTEAFF | TGTGCCAGCAGCACTGGGAGGGAAAACACTGAAGCTTTCTTT
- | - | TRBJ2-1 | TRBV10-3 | CAISGSGPYNEQFF | TGTGCCATCAGTGGAAGCGGACCCTACAATGAGCAGTTCTTC
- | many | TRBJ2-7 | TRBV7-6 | CASSLANNYEQYF | TGTGCCAGCAGCTTAGCCAACAACTACGAGCAGTACTTC
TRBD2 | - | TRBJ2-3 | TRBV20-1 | CSPGAGDTDTQYF | TGCAGCCCTGGAGCGGGAGACACAGATACGCAGTATTTT
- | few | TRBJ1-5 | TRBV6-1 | CASSEGPNNQPQHF | TGTGCCAGCAGTGAAGGCCCTAACAATCAGCCCCAGCATTTT
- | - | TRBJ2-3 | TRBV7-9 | CASSFSSDIRTDTQYF | TGTGCCAGCAGCTTCTCTAGCGATATTCGGACAGATACGCAGTATTTT
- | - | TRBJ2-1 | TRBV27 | CASSPGSNYNEQFF | TGTGCCAGCAGTCCAGGCAGCAATTACAATGAGCAGTTCTTC
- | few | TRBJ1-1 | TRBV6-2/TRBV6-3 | CASTLSWGKGKNTEAFF | TGTGCCAGCACCCTCTCGTGGGGGAAAGGCAAGAACACTGAAGCTTTCTTT
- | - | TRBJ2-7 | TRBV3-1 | CASSHGQGEQYF | TGTGCCAGCAGCCATGGGCAGGGCGAGCAGTACTTC
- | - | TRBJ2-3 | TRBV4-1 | CASRTRVAEDTQYF | TGCGCCAGCAGGACCAGGGTGGCGGAGGATACGCAGTATTTT
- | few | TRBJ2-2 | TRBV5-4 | CASSFTGGSGELFF | TGTGCCAGCAGCTTCACAGGAGGTTCCGGGGAGCTGTTTTTT
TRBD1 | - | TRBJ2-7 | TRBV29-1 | CSVRTGNYEQYF | TGCAGCGTTAGGACAGGAAACTACGAGCAGTACTTC
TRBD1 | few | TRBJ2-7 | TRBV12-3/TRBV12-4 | CASSRHRDRGYF | TGTGCCAGCAGCCGACACCGGGACAGGGGATACTTC
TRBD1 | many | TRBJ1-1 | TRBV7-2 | CASSLATGGTEAFF | TGTGCCAGCAGCTTAGCCACAGGGGGCACTGAAGCTTTCTTT
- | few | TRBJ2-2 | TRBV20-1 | CSARAPGRENTGELFF | TGCAGTGCTAGAGCCCCGGGCCGAGAAAACACCGGGGAGCTGTTTTTT
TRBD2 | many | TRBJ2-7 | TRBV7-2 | CASRPGLAGYEQYF | TGTGCCAGCAGACCGGGACTAGCGGGTTACGAGCAGTACTTC
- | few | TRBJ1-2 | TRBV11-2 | CASSLARRGYTF | TGTGCCAGCAGCTTAGCCCGGCGTGGCTACACCTTC
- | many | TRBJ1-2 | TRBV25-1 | CASSEAGGHGYTF | TGTGCCAGCAGTGAGGCGGGGGGGCATGGCTACACCTTC